The entry that follows covers one TCR beta chain sequence. Its specificity is not known. The germline V gene has CDR1 MDHEN and CDR2 SYDVKM. Trimming took 5 bases from V and 8 from J, leaving 18 bases between them. This CDR3 has 14 amino acids. This entry belongs to a study of cytomegalovirus exposure and HLA in healthy donors. A multiplex PCR was run with 60 Vbeta primers and 13 Jbeta primers. Authors' methods: Unique TCR beta chains numbered roughly 83 million in a later analysis, with around 10 million shared. TCRdb's table, derived via immunoSEQ multiplex PCR, lists solely in-frame clones and lacks some. V and J calls and clone size are as listed in that table; D and trimming were resolved from the DNA. The table lists about 130,000 clones. Study results and limitations: What a later analysis showed was that several of the most significant clusters appeared linked to common viral pathogens. For TCR beta chains, V- and J-gene trimming was later linked to a missense DCLRE1C variant.

V gene TRBV28 combines with J gene TRBJ1-2; D may be TRBD1 (5 bases). The receptor was isolated from a woman aged 55-70 years in good health and CMV-seronegative. The material sequenced was PBMCs. The CDR3 loop is CASSTGGVIVGYTF. Here the CDR3 DNA reads TGTGCCAGCAGTACAGGCGGTGTGATTGTAGGCTACACCTTC.